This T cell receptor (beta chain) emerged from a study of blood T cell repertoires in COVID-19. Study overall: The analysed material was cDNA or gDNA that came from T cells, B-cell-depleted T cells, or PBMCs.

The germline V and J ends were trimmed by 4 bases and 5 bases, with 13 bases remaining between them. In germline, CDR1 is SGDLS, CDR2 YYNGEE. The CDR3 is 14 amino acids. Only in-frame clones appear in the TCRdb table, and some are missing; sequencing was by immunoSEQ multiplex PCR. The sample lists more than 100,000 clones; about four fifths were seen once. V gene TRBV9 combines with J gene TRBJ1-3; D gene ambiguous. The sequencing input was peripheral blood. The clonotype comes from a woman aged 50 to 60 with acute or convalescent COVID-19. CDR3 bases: TGTGCCAGCAGCCCCCGGACGGGGAGAAACACCATATATTTT. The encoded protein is CASSPRTGRNTIYF.